Sequencing of this TCR beta chain was carried out in a study of blood T cell repertoires in COVID-19. On the study more broadly: The United States, Italy and Spain provided the acute and convalescent COVID-19 samples. Sample material is recorded as cDNA or gDNA derived from T cells, B-cell-depleted T cells, or PBMCs.

Original methodology: Amplified reference gene primers provided the basis for estimating nucleated cell counts. The assay was immunoSEQ multiplex PCR, and TCRdb's table has in-frame clones only and misses some. D and trimming were read from the DNA, whereas the V and J calls and clone size are those reported in that table. The repertoire holds about 160,000 clones, with approximately 85% as singletons. J was trimmed by 0 bases and V by 5 bases; bases with no gene match: 4. Germline V gene lookup returns CDR1 SEHNR and CDR2 FQNEAQ (reference sequence). The CDR3 loop spans 15 amino acids. The receptor was derived from a man in his 60s with active or convalescent COVID-19. V gene TRBV7-9 combines with J gene TRBJ2-7, with 10 bases fitting TRBD1. The material sequenced was peripheral blood. In nucleotides, the CDR3 is TGTGCCAGCAGCCCGACAGGGGGCATCTCCTACGAGCAGTACTTC. Protein product: CASSPTGGISYEQYF.